This TCR beta chain was retrieved from a study of cytomegalovirus exposure and HLA in healthy donors. Study outcomes and limitations: TCR beta V segments were, for the most part, productive about 90% or about 30% of the time in an earlier analysis. The study listed around 150 cytomegalovirus-associated TCR beta chains.

As concerns this clone: The antigen remains unidentified.

This PCR relied on a set of 60 Vbeta primers and 13 Jbeta primers. Study processing details: It was a later analysis that counted 75 million to 90 million unique TCR beta chains, of which some 10 million were shared. Profiling relied on immunoSEQ multiplex PCR, and the TCRdb table lists in-frame clones only, not all of them. V and J calls plus clone size are reproduced from that table; the DNA served to infer D and trimming. The sample lists roughly 140,000 clones, about three quarters occurring once. The CDR3 totals 13 residues. The germline V and J ends were trimmed by 5 bases and 6 bases, with 13 bases remaining between them. The V gene's germline CDR1 is SGHTA and CDR2 FQGNSA.

Sequencing was done on a sample of PBMCs. The TCR was taken from a woman under 40 in good health and CMV-seronegative. The chain links TRBV7-2 to TRBJ1-2; a possible D gene is TRBD1 (5 bases). CDR3 amino acids: CASSGRDWNGYTF. CDR3 coding DNA: TGTGCCAGCAGCGGCAGGGATTGGAATGGCTACACCTTC.